The 27 T cell receptor beta chains listed next were all sequenced from one sample in a study of OX40 agonist ivuxolimab in advanced cancers. The assay was immunoSEQ multiplex PCR, and TCRdb's table has in-frame clones only and misses some. The sample shows about 46,000 clones, around nine tenths of them seen only once. The source was CD4+ or CD8+ T cells sorted from blood, collected in a trial of the OX40 agonist ivuxolimab. The receptors originated from an adult with an advanced solid tumor such as melanoma, head and neck, liver or kidney cancer.

This chain uses TRBV6-5 with TRBJ2-7; D is possibly TRBD1 or TRBD2 (5 bases each). Germline V gene data show CDR1 as MNHEY and CDR2 as SVGAGI. Trimming stripped 7 bases from V and 6 bases from J, with 19 bases between. The CDR3 totals 14 residues. The CDR3 nucleotides are TGTGCCAGCACCTACGGGGCCTCCGTAGGCGAGCAGTACTTC. As protein: CASTYGASVGEQYF.

This clone has more than one count but fewer than ten. This chain joins TRBV7-9 and TRBJ2-3, with D tentatively TRBD2 (7 bases). This CDR3 comprises 16 residues. Trimming removed 5 bases at V and 2 bases at J, with 17 bases between. Germline lookup yields CDR1 SEHNR and CDR2 FQNEAQ (reference sequence). The CDR3 DNA follows: TGTGCCAGCAGCCAAAGGGGGGGACCCATCACAGATACGCAGTATTTT. Protein: CASSQRGGPITDTQYF.

This clone was seen many times. This sequence joins TRBV4-2 and TRBJ1-2, with D hard to call. V dropped 0 bases and J dropped 3 bases, with 11 bases sitting between them. This CDR3 contains 15 residues. The V gene's germline CDR1 is LGHNA and CDR2 YNFKEQ. CDR3 region: CASSQEPAGDYGYTF. The CDR3 region has the DNA TGTGCCAGCAGCCAAGAGCCGGCCGGGGACTATGGCTACACCTTC.

The CDR3 sequence is CASSQSYRDRGSPQHF. CDR3 coding DNA: TGCGCCAGCAGCCAGTCTTACCGGGACAGGGGCTCGCCCCAGCATTTT. This rearrangement joins TRBV4-1 to TRBJ1-5; 10 bases align to TRBD1. Germline V gives CDR1 MGHRA, CDR2 YSYEKL. There are 16 residues in the CDR3. Trimming at V came to 3 bases and at J to 9 bases, leaving 11 bases not matched to a gene.

V is TRBV4-1 and J is TRBJ2-5; D ambiguous. The germline V gene has CDR1 MGHRA and CDR2 YSYEKL. V dropped 0 bases and J dropped 0 bases, with 8 bases sitting between them. The CDR3 has 15 amino acids. CDR3 in DNA: TGCGCCAGCAGCCAAGATTTGGCGGACCAAGAGACCCAGTACTTC. Residues: CASSQDLADQETQYF.

The chain joins TRBV18 to TRBJ1-6, with D possibly matching TRBD1 (6 bases). This CDR3 spans 14 amino acids. The ends were cut back, 3 bases at V and 3 bases at J, with 6 bases in the middle. Germline V gives CDR1 KGHSH, CDR2 LQKENI. CDR3 loop: CASSPGHYNSPLHF. The CDR3, as DNA: TGTGCCAGCTCACCGGGACACTATAATTCACCCCTCCACTTT.

This chain connects TRBV19 to TRBJ2-3, with D possibly being TRBD2 (6 bases). Deletions cut 0 bases from V and 2 bases from J, with 15 bases between. This CDR3 has 17 amino acids. Germline V lookup: CDR1 LNHDA, CDR2 SQIVND (reference sequence). CDR3 sequence reads: CASSIDRSGVDTDTQYF. The CDR3 nucleotides are TGTGCCAGTAGTATAGATCGATCGGGGGTGGACACAGATACGCAGTATTTT. The full variable domain, with the rest looked up from reference TRBV19 and TRBJ2-3, is DGGITQSPKYLFRKEGQNVTLSCEQNLNHDAMYWYRQDPGQGLRLIYYSQIVNDFQKGDIAEGYSVSREKKESFPLTVTSAQKNPTAFYLCASSIDRSGVDTDTQYFGPGTRLTVL.

The chain is built from TRBV27 and TRBJ1-1; D may be TRBD1 (6 bases). The V end was cut by 7 bases, the J end by 3 bases, with 18 bases between. Germline V gene lookup returns CDR1 MNHEY and CDR2 SMNVEV (reference sequence). The CDR3 has 15 residues. This chain's CDR3 is CASIPQGSGDTEAFF. The CDR3, as DNA: TGTGCCAGCATCCCACAGGGTTCAGGGGACACTGAAGCTTTCTTT.

The chain couples TRBV4-1 to TRBJ1-4, with D maybe TRBD1 (6 bases). V dropped 4 bases and J dropped 5 bases, with 26 bases sitting between them. This CDR3 comprises 19 residues. Germline CDR1 MGHRA, CDR2 YSYEKL. The CDR3 DNA follows: TGCGCCAGCAGCCGGAGGTACAGCGTTTCCCCCCAGGGGAATGAAAAACTGTTTTTT. It translates to CASSRRYSVSPQGNEKLFF.

The chain joins TRBV28 to TRBJ2-7; no definite D call. The germline V gene encodes CDR1 MDHEN and CDR2 SYDVKM. The CDR3 contains 15 residues. Trimming removed 3 bases at V and 6 bases at J, with 18 bases between. The CDR3 DNA sequence: TGTGCCAGCAGTTTGAGTTCCGGGTCAAAACGCGAGCAGTACTTC. Its protein is CASSLSSGSKREQYF.

The chain is built from TRBV28 and TRBJ2-3; D unclear. V gave up 5 bases and J gave up 6 bases, with 12 bases separating them. Germline CDR1 is MDHEN and CDR2 is SYDVKM. There are 13 residues in the CDR3. This CDR3 reads CASSRLIGDTQYF. CDR3 in DNA: TGTGCCAGCAGTAGACTTATCGGGGATACGCAGTATTTT.

This chain uses TRBV13 with TRBJ1-2; unclear D gene. The CDR3 extends over 13 amino acids. Germline CDR1 is PRHDT and CDR2 is FYEKMQ (reference sequence). V was trimmed by 0 bases and J by 3 bases, leaving 5 bases between them. The CDR3 region has the DNA TGTGCCAGCAGCTTAGGAGCAGACTATGGCTACACCTTC. Encoded protein: CASSLGADYGYTF.

V is TRBV11-2 and J is TRBJ2-2, with D perhaps TRBD1 or TRBD2 (6 bases each). The germline V gene encodes CDR1 SGHAT and CDR2 FQNNGV. CDR3 length: 15 residues. V lost 7 bases and J 4 bases, leaving 16 bases between the germline ends. The CDR3 loop is CASTLGGWSTGELFF. The DNA of the CDR3 is TGTGCCAGCACCTTGGGGGGCTGGAGCACCGGGGAGCTGTTTTTT.

The chain combines TRBV27 with TRBJ1-1; the D gene is possibly TRBD1 (5 bases). Trimming removed 1 base from V and 7 bases from J, with 7 bases in between. Germline CDR1 and CDR2: MNHEY and SMNVEV (reference sequence). CDR3 length: 12 residues. The CDR3 reads CASSLWGREAFF. As DNA, the CDR3 is TGTGCCAGCAGTTTATGGGGCCGTGAAGCTTTCTTT.

V usage is TRBV10-1 and J usage is TRBJ1-2, with a possible D match to TRBD1 (6 bases). Germline V CDR1 and CDR2: WNHNN, SYGVQD (reference sequence). The ends were cut back, 6 bases at V and 0 bases at J, with 23 bases in the middle. The CDR3 length is 18 residues. The CDR3 DNA sequence: TGCGCCAGCAGGGAGGGAACTCCGGGACACAGAGCTAACTATGGCTACACCTTC. Protein product: CASREGTPGHRANYGYTF.

The table lists this clone with a few counts. V gene TRBV7-9 combines with J gene TRBJ1-2; D ambiguous. Trimming shortened V by 5 bases and J by 7 bases, and 17 bases separated the two germline ends. Germline V gene data show CDR1 as SEHNR and CDR2 as FQNEAQ (reference sequence). This CDR3 is built from 14 residues. CDR3 region: CASSPRHSNGGYTF. The CDR3, as DNA: TGTGCCAGCAGCCCCCGACATAGTAATGGTGGCTACACCTTC.

The gene calls are TRBV2 and TRBJ2-7, with 10 bases matching TRBD2. Losses at the gene ends were 1 base for V and 7 bases for J; bases not matched to a gene: 7. Looked up from germline, CDR1 is SNHLY and CDR2 is FYNNEI. The CDR3 covers 15 residues. The CDR3 nucleotides are TGTGCCAGCAGTGAAGACAGCGGGAGGGCCGGGGAGCAGTACTTC. This codes for CASSEDSGRAGEQYF.

The CDR3: CASSLWGIGYNEQFF. CDR3 DNA: TGCGCCAGCAGCTTGTGGGGAATAGGTTACAATGAGCAGTTCTTC. The genes are TRBV5-1 and TRBJ2-1; the D is unclear. Deletions cut 1 base from V and 4 bases from J, with 12 bases between. This CDR3 is 15 amino acids long. The germline gives CDR1 SGHRS, CDR2 YFSETQ.

The table lists this clone with a few counts. The chain has TRBV7-9 and TRBJ1-1; unclear D gene. CDR1 and CDR2 from the germline V gene are SEHNR and FQNEAQ (reference sequence). The CDR3 loop spans 17 amino acids. The ends were cut back, 2 bases at V and 1 base at J, with 17 bases in the middle. The CDR3 loop reads CASSLPPTNRQNTEAFF. CDR3 DNA: TGTGCCAGCAGCTTACCCCCGACCAATCGACAGAACACTGAAGCTTTCTTT.

The J gene is TRBJ2-5, the V gene TRBV2; D not resolved. CDR1 is SNHLY, CDR2 FYNNEI, per germline. The CDR3 is 14 residues long. V shed 6 bases and J shed 2 bases, with 13 bases lying between them. DNA for the CDR3: TGTGCCAGCAGACGGGTAGGGCCTCAAGAGACCCAGTACTTC. Protein product: CASRRVGPQETQYF.

This chain connects TRBV7-8 to TRBJ2-7, with 9 bases that match TRBD2. Germline V CDR1 and CDR2: SGHVS, FQNEAQ. Germline trimming cut 0 bases from V and 2 bases from J; bases unmatched to any gene: 8. The CDR3 consists of 17 residues. CDR3 sequence: CASSLAVLAGATYEQYF. The CDR3 region has the DNA TGTGCCAGCAGCTTAGCGGTTTTAGCGGGGGCGACCTACGAGCAGTACTTC.

This chain uses TRBV5-4 with TRBJ2-1, with 8 bases aligning to TRBD2. There are 15 residues in the CDR3. Germline CDR1 is SGHNT and CDR2 is YYREEE (reference sequence). J lost 5 bases, V lost 4 bases, and 8 bases had no gene match. CDR3 in DNA: TGTGCCAGCAGCCCCGGGCTAGCGGGCCACAATGAGCAGTTCTTC. Amino acid sequence: CASSPGLAGHNEQFF.

This clone was counted only a few times. This sequence joins TRBV9 and TRBJ1-1; weak D call: TRBD1 (6 bases). Germline loops: CDR1 SGDLS, CDR2 YYNGEE. V lost 4 bases, J lost 4 bases, and 14 bases lay in between. The CDR3 consists of 14 residues. The CDR3 is CASSYTGLGTEAFF. The DNA for the CDR3 is TGTGCCAGCAGCTACACAGGGCTGGGCACTGAAGCTTTCTTT.

This chain uses TRBV6-5 with TRBJ2-2; D not certain. CDR1 is MNHEY, CDR2 SVGAGI, per germline. The CDR3 is made up of 14 amino acids. Trimming took 2 bases from V and 6 from J, leaving 10 bases between them. The CDR3 DNA sequence: TGTGCCAGCAGTTACCGTCAATACTCCGGGGAGCTGTTTTTT. Translating it yields CASSYRQYSGELFF.

This clone occurred once. V usage is TRBV27 and J usage is TRBJ2-7; D might be TRBD2 (6 bases). This CDR3 has 12 residues. The ends were cut back, 6 bases at V and 3 bases at J, with 9 bases in the middle. The germline V gene encodes CDR1 MNHEY and CDR2 SMNVEV (reference sequence). The CDR3 here is CASRTGSYEQYF. In DNA, the CDR3 is TGTGCCAGCAGAACCGGGAGCTACGAGCAGTACTTC.

This clone was detected once. The CDR3 DNA reads as TGTGCCAGCAGTTCTGCCCGGGACAGACATAATGAAAAACTGTTTTTT. Its protein is CASSSARDRHNEKLFF. The rearrangement joins TRBV2 to TRBJ1-4; 7 nucleotides align to TRBD1. Trimming took 5 bases from V and 4 from J; bases not matched to a gene: 10. The CDR3 loop spans 16 amino acids. Germline V gives CDR1 SNHLY, CDR2 FYNNEI.

The chain carries TRBV15 and TRBJ2-5; TRBD1 aligns across 7 bases. The V gene's germline CDR1 is LNHNV and CDR2 YYDKDF (reference sequence). The CDR3 runs 15 residues. The junction had 3 bases not matched to a gene; V was cut back by 0 bases and J by 2 bases. The CDR3 DNA sequence: TGTGCCACCAGCAGAGATCAGGACAGGCAAGAGACCCAGTACTTC. It encodes CATSRDQDRQETQYF.